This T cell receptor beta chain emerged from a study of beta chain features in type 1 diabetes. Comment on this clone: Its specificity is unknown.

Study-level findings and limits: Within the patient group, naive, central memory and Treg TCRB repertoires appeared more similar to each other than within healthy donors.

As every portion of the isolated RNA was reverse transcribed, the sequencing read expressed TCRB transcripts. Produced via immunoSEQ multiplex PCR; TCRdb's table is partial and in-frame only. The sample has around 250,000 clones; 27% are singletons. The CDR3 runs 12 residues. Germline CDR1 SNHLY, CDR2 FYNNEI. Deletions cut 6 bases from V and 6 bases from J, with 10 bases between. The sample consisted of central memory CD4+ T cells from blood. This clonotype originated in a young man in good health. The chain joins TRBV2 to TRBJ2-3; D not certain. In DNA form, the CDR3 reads TGTGCCAGCAGCCCTGAGAGGGATACGCAGTATTTT. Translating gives CASSPERDTQYF.